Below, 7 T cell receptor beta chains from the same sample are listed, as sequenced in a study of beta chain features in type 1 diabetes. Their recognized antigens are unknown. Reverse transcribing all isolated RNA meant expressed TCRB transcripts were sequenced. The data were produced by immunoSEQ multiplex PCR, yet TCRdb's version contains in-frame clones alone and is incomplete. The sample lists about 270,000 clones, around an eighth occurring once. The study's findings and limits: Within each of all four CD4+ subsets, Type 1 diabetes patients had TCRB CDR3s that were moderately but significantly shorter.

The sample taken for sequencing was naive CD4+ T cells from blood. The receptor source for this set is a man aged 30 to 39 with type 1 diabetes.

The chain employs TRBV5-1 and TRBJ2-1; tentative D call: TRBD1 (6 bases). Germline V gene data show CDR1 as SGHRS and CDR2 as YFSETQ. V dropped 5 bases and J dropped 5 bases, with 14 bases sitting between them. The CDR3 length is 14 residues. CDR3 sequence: CASRKGEVDNEQFF. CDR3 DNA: TGCGCCAGCAGGAAGGGGGAAGTGGACAATGAGCAGTTCTTC.

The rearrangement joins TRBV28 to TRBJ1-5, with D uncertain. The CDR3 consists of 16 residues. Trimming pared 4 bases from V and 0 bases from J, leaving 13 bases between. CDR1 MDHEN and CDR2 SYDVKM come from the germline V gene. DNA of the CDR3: TGTGCCAGCAGTTCGCCTGAAGCCTATAGCAATCAGCCCCAGCATTTT. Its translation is CASSSPEAYSNQPQHF.

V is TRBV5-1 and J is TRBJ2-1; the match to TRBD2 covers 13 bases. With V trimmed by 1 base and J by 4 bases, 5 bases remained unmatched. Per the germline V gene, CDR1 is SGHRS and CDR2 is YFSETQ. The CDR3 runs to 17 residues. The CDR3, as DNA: TGCGCCAGCAGCTTGCACAGGGGACTAGCGGGGTACAATGAGCAGTTCTTC. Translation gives CASSLHRGLAGYNEQFF.

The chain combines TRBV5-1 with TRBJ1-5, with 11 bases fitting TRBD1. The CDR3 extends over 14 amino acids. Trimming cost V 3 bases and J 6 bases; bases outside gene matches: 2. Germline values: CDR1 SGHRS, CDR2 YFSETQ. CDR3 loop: CASSWTGGGQPQHF. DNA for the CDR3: TGCGCCAGCAGCTGGACAGGGGGCGGTCAGCCCCAGCATTTT.

CDR3 in amino acids: CAIQTGTSGRVEQFF. DNA of the CDR3: TGTGCCATTCAAACCGGGACTAGCGGGAGGGTTGAGCAGTTCTTC. This chain joins TRBV10-3 and TRBJ2-1; TRBD2 agrees at 16 bases. V lost 9 bases and J lost 9; bases outside the gene matches: 8. The V gene's germline CDR1 is ENHRY and CDR2 SYGVKD. The CDR3 consists of 15 residues.

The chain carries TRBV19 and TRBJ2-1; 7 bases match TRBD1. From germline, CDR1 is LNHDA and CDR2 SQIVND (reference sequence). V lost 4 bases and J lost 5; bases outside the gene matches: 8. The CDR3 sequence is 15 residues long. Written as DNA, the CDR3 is TGTGCCAGTAGTACAAGACAGGGATTAAACAATGAGCAGTTCTTC. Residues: CASSTRQGLNNEQFF.

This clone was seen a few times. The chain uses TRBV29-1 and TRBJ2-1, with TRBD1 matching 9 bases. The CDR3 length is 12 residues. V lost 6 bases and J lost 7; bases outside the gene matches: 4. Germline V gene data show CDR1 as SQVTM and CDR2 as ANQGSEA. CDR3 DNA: TGCAGCGTGGACAGGGGAGCGAATGAGCAGTTCTTC. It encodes CSVDRGANEQFF.